Listed here are 7 T cell receptor beta chains from one sample, sequenced in a study of shared clonotypes between healthy human individuals. CD45RO-negative, CCR7-positively selected cells formed the naive CD8 fraction, excluding terminally differentiated effector memory CD45RA+ cells. Repertoires were generated with immunoSEQ multiplex PCR, while TCRdb's copy carries only in-frame clones and drops some. The repertoire includes some 2,000,000 clones, over 85% of them detected once, and about 1.1% sits in the top ten. The sample comprised naive CD8+ T cells sorted from blood. The receptors originated from a man between 18 and 29 years old in good health.

The V and J genes are TRBV5-1 and TRBJ2-5; D is tentatively TRBD1 or TRBD2 (6 bases each). Trimming pared 1 base from V and 2 bases from J, leaving 12 bases between. The CDR3 has 15 amino acids. Germline V lookup: CDR1 SGHRS, CDR2 YFSETQ. This chain's CDR3 is CASSLMGGPQETQYF. The CDR3 nucleotides read TGCGCCAGCAGCTTGATGGGGGGCCCACAAGAGACCCAGTACTTC.

This chain joins TRBV29-1 and TRBJ1-2; weak D call: TRBD1 (6 bases). The V and J ends lost 2 bases and 4 bases respectively, with 17 bases between them. The germline V gene has CDR1 SQVTM and CDR2 ANQGSEA. This CDR3 region has 15 residues. CDR3: CSVETTERGAYGYTF. The DNA of the CDR3 is TGCAGCGTTGAAACCACTGAAAGGGGGGCCTATGGCTACACCTTC.

This sequence joins TRBV6-5 and TRBJ2-7; 8 bases align to TRBD2. The CDR3 is 15 residues long. Germline V gene lookup returns CDR1 MNHEY and CDR2 SVGAGI. After removal of 2 bases from V and 6 bases from J, the junction contained 9 bases not matched to a gene. CDR3 amino acids: CASSYGDGRVGEQYF. CDR3 in DNA: TGTGCCAGCAGTTACGGCGACGGGAGGGTTGGCGAGCAGTACTTC.

The chain couples TRBV6-5 to TRBJ2-3; D remains unclear. V lost 0 bases to trimming and J lost 4 bases, with 8 bases between them. The germline CDR1 and CDR2 sequences are MNHEY and SVGAGI. The CDR3 runs to 14 residues. CDR3 residues: CASSYSAWADTQYF. As DNA, the CDR3 is TGTGCCAGCAGTTACTCGGCGTGGGCAGATACGCAGTATTTT.

The chain recombines TRBV30 with TRBJ2-7; TRBD2 might be the D (5 bases). Trimming took off 2 bases at V and 0 bases at J, with 14 bases between the two ends. Germline lookup yields CDR1 GTSNPN and CDR2 SVGIG (reference sequence). The length of the CDR3 is 15 residues. The CDR3, as DNA: TGTGCCTGGAGTCCGGCGTTTCGGGGCTCCTACGAGCAGTACTTC. This sequence encodes CAWSPAFRGSYEQYF.

CDR3 in amino acids: CASSLGDIASYEQYF. In DNA, the CDR3 is TGCGCCAGCAGCTTAGGCGACATCGCCTCCTACGAGCAGTACTTC. The V and J genes are TRBV5-1 and TRBJ2-7; D remains unclear. The CDR3 consists of 15 residues. V shed 2 bases and J shed 0 bases, with 12 bases lying between them. The germline CDR1 and CDR2 sequences are SGHRS and YFSETQ.

This clone was recorded once. This rearrangement joins TRBV11-1 to TRBJ2-5; D is tentatively TRBD1 or TRBD2 (5 bases each). The germline gives CDR1 SGHAT, CDR2 FQDESV (reference sequence). The CDR3 has 15 residues. V lost 5 bases and J 2 bases, leaving 15 bases between the germline ends. CDR3 sequence reads: CASSTGPLDQETQYF. In DNA form, the CDR3 reads TGTGCCAGCAGCACGGGACCGCTAGATCAAGAGACCCAGTACTTC.